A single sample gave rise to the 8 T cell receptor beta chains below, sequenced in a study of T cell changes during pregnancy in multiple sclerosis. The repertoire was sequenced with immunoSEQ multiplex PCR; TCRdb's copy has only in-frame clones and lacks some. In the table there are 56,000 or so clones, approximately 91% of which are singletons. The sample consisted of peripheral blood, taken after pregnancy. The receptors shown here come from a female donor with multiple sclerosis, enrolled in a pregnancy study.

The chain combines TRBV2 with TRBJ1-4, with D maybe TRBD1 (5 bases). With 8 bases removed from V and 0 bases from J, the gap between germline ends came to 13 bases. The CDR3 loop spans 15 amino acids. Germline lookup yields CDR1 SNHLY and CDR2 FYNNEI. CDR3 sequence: CASVIGGATNEKLFF. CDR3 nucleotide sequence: TGTGCCAGCGTGATTGGGGGGGCAACTAATGAAAAACTGTTTTTT.

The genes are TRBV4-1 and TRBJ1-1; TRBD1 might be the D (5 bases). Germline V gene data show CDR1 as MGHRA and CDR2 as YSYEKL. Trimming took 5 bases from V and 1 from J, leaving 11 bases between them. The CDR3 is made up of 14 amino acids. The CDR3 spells CASSYNTGNTEAFF. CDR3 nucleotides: TGCGCCAGCAGCTACAACACAGGGAACACTGAAGCTTTCTTT.

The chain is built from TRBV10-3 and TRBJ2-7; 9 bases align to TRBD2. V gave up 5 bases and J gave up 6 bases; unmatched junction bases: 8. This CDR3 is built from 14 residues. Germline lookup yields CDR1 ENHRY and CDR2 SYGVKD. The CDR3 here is CAISTRTSEGEQYF. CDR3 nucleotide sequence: TGTGCCATCAGTACTAGGACTAGCGAAGGCGAGCAGTACTTC.

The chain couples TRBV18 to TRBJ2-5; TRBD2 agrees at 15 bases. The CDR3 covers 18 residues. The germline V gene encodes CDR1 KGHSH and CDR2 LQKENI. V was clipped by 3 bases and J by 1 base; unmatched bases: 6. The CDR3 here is CASSPRGTSGGFQETQYF. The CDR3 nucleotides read TGTGCCAGCTCACCCCGAGGGACTAGCGGGGGGTTCCAAGAGACCCAGTACTTC. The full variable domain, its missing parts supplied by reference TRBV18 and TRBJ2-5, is NAGVMQNPRHLVRRRGQEARLRCSPMKGHSHVYWYRQLPEEGLKFMVYLQKENIIDESGMPKERFSAEFPKEGPSILRIQQVVRGDSAAYFCASSPRGTSGGFQETQYFGPGTRLLVL.

The CDR3 DNA follows: TGTGCCAGCAGCCTCCGGACAGGAGAGAACACTGAAGCTTTCTTT. Translation gives CASSLRTGENTEAFF. The V and J genes are TRBV7-9 and TRBJ1-1, with 7 bases lining up with TRBD1. The germline gives CDR1 SEHNR, CDR2 FQNEAQ (reference sequence). CDR3 length: 15 residues. After removal of 5 bases from V and 1 base from J, the junction contained 7 bases not matched to a gene.

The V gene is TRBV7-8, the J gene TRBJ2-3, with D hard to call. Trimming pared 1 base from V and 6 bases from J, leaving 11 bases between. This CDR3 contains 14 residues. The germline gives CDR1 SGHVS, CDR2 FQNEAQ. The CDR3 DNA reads TGTGCCAGCAGCTTAGTACGAGGCCTCGATACGCAGTATTTT. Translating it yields CASSLVRGLDTQYF.

The CDR3 here is CASSLAGANSGANVLTF. Written as DNA, the CDR3 is TGTGCCAGCAGCTTAGCAGGGGCCAACTCTGGGGCCAACGTCCTGACTTTC. The chain is built from TRBV7-2 and TRBJ2-6; maybe TRBD1 (5 bases). Germline V gene lookup returns CDR1 SGHTA and CDR2 FQGNSA. The CDR3 loop spans 17 amino acids. Between the trimmed V and J ends, which lost 0 bases and 0 bases, there was a span of 9 bases.

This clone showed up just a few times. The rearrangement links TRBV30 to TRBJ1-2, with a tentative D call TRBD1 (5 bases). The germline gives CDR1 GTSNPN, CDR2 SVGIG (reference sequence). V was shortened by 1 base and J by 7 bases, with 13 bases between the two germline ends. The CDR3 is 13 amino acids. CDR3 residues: CAWSALRGGGYTF. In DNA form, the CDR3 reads TGTGCCTGGAGTGCCCTGCGGGGGGGTGGCTACACCTTC.